This is a list of T cell receptor beta chains from one sample in a study of T cells in Graves' hyperthyroidism and ophthalmopathy. TCRdb re-analysed the multiplex PCR reads in MiXCR, keeping a single row per CDR3 protein. The sample gives 730,000 or so distinct CDR3 sequences, about 19% of which show up once; around 15% is in the top ten. Sequencing was done on a sample of blood. These receptors were obtained from a woman between 50 and 59 years old with Graves' hyperthyroidism that later progressed to Graves' ophthalmopathy. CDR3s leave out the opening cysteine and the closing phenylalanine or tryptophan. Part of the rows lack a size; the others show once, few, many or a class for expanded clones.

v_gene	j_gene	abundance	CDR3aa
TRBV24-1	TRBJ2-5	NA	ATSDYGTGGIQETQY
TRBV6-2/TRBV6-3	TRBJ2-7	many	ASSYGPEQY
TRBV6-6	TRBJ1-1	many	ASSYIQGWTEAF
TRBV20-1	TRBJ1-4	NA	SASLGGGEKLF
TRBV20-1	TRBJ2-5	many	SAPDGPPRETQY
TRBV7-8	TRBJ1-1	many	ASSSRSDLGTEAF
TRBV20-1	TRBJ2-1	NA	SARGGLAGIPGQF
TRBV20-1	TRBJ2-4	many	SARSGRETKNIQY
TRBV12-3/TRBV12-4	TRBJ1-1	NA	ASTIGTNTEAF
TRBV3-1	TRBJ2-7	many	ASSPLGQAKSSYEQY
TRBV4-1	TRBJ1-2	NA	ASSQVEGRTNYGYT
TRBV5-1	TRBJ2-1	few	ASSPYRVIEQF
TRBV4-1	TRBJ2-7	NA	ASSQRTGVPYEQY
TRBV6-1	TRBJ1-6	NA	ASSLGLLRNSPLH
TRBV3-1	TRBJ1-1	many	ASSQMYTEAF
TRBV7-9	TRBJ2-1	many	ASSLALEGNEQF
TRBV2	TRBJ1-2	NA	ASTDGADRT
TRBV11-3	TRBJ2-2	many	ASSQRGSDTGELF
TRBV6-1	TRBJ1-2	few	ASSEGGFGQGSDGYT
TRBV28	TRBJ1-5	NA	ASSFQFKSGNQPQH
TRBV28	TRBJ1-3	NA	ASSHRDRVSGNTIY
TRBV27	TRBJ1-2	few	ASSSRGTPIPYGYT
TRBV7-9	TRBJ2-1	NA	ASSLGSGIPNEQF
TRBV7-9	TRBJ1-1	many	ASSLIRKNTEAF
TRBV6-5	TRBJ1-2	NA	ASSYSTAAGAPT
TRBV5-1	TRBJ2-3	few	ASSQDRAATDTQY
TRBV12-3/TRBV12-4	TRBJ2-1	many	ASSLARAGNNEQF
TRBV3-1	TRBJ2-3	many	ASSQEWVADTQY
TRBV7-6	TRBJ2-4	few	ASSLDRHQGLAKNIQY
TRBV15	TRBJ2-6	NA	ATSRDRVGANVLT
TRBV5-8	TRBJ2-2	NA	ASSTDRHTGELF
TRBV19	TRBJ2-7	NA	ASSMRGDSREQY
TRBV10-3	TRBJ2-2	NA	AITGETNTGELF
TRBV18	TRBJ1-1	many	ASSQRGGDTEAF
TRBV5-1	TRBJ2-5	NA	ASSLDAGGDQETQY
TRBV10-3	TRBJ2-2	NA	AISEVQGGTGELF
TRBV6-2/TRBV6-3	TRBJ1-2	NA	ASSDPTQAGYGYT
TRBV4-1	TRBJ2-7	NA	ASSQDGGDLSYEQY
TRBV20-1	TRBJ1-1	few	SARPTAGTEAF
TRBV3-1	TRBJ1-6	many	ASSLGERFPLH
TRBV7-8	TRBJ1-3	many	ASSQTEGASGNTIY
TRBV5-5	TRBJ2-7	NA	ASSIPSVKGEQY
TRBV7-9	TRBJ1-5	NA	ASSSTLGRDQPQH
TRBV19	TRBJ1-4	NA	ASSAGAGEKLF
TRBV11-2	TRBJ2-7	NA	ASTPLGAVPYEQY
TRBV5-1	TRBJ1-1	few	ASSPEIGLSEAF
TRBV9	TRBJ1-1	many	ASSVQRDNRGTEAF
TRBV5-1	TRBJ1-2	many	ASRENFGYT
TRBV9	TRBJ2-3	few	ASSYDSDTQY
TRBV28	TRBJ1-4	few	ASSLSRTAWNEKLF
TRBV6-1	TRBJ1-5	NA	ASSEGVSSAQPQH
TRBV11-2	TRBJ1-6	many	ASSLGGLYNSPLH